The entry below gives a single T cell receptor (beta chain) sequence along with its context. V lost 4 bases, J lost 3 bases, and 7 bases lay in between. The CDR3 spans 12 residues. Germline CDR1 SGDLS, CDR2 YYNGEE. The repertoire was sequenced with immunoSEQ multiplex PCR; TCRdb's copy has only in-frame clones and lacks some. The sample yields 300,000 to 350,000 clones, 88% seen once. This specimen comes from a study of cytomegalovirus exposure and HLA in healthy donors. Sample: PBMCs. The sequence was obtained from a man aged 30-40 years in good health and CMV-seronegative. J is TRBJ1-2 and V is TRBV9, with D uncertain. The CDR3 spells CASSSTDYGYTF. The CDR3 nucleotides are TGTGCCAGCAGCTCCACGGACTATGGCTACACCTTC.